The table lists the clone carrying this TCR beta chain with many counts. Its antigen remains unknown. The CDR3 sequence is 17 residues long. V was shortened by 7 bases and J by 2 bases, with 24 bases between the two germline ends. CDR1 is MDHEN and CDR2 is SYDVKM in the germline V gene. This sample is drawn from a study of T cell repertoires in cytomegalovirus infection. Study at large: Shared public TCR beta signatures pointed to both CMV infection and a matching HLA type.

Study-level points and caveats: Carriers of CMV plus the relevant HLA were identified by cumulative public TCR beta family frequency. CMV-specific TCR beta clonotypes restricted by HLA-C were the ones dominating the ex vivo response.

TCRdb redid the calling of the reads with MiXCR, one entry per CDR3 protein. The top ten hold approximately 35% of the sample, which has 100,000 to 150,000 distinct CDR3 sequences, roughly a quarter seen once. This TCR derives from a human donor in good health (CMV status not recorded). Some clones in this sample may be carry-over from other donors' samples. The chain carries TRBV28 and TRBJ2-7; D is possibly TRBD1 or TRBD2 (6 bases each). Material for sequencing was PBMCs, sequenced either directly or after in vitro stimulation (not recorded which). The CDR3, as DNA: TGTGCCAGCACCCCCCCCGGGGGCCGCATCGCAGCCTACGAGCAGTACTTC. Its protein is CASTPPGGRIAAYEQYF.